A selection of T cell receptor beta chains follows, all from one sample in a study of CD8 T cells in ankylosing spondylitis. Via MiXCR, TCRdb re-called the 5' RACE reads, giving one row per CDR3 protein. The table records almost 250,000 distinct CDR3 sequences, approximately 30% of them present only once. The sequencing input was blood, either unsorted or a sorted T cell fraction (not recorded which). These receptors originate from a male donor with ankylosing spondylitis or in good health (not recorded which). Each CDR3 is given with its conserved first and last residue. A D gene is named only where the DNA matches it firmly. Size tells how often a clone was seen (once, few, many) or the class of an expanded clone, and some rows leave it out.

j_call v_call clone_size d_call cdr3_nt cdr3_aa
TRBJ2-3 TRBV5-1 NA NA TGCGCCAGCAGCTCAGGACCAGATACGCAGTATTTT CASSSGPDTQYF
TRBJ2-3 TRBV6-5 few NA TGTGCCAGCAGTTACTCGCTTTATTTGGATACGCAGTATTTT CASSYSLYLDTQYF
TRBJ2-5 TRBV25-1 few NA TGTGCCAGCAGTGGTGACGGCAGGGAGACCCAGTACTTC CASSGDGRETQYF
TRBJ2-7 TRBV20-1 many NA TGCAGTGCTAGGTTGGGCCGATCCTTGTACGAGCAGTACTTC CSARLGRSLYEQYF
TRBJ2-5 TRBV7-9 few NA TGTGCCAGCACCCCCTCGACGCTCCAAGAGACCCAGTACTTC CASTPSTLQETQYF
TRBJ2-3 TRBV12-3/TRBV12-4 few TRBD2 TGTGCCAGCAGGGGAGGAGCGGGGGACCGCACAGATACGCAGTATTTT CASRGGAGDRTDTQYF
TRBJ2-6 TRBV20-1 many TRBD2 TGCAGCGGGGGGTCTGGGGCCAACGTCCTGACTTTC CSGGSGANVLTF
TRBJ2-1 TRBV6-4 many TRBD2 TGTGCCAGCAGTGACCGGGTGGGGGGGTCCTACAATGAGCAGTTCTTC CASSDRVGGSYNEQFF
TRBJ1-1 TRBV12-3/TRBV12-4 NA NA TGTGCCAGCAGTTTAACCACAGGGAGCGCTTTCTTT CASSLTTGSAFF
TRBJ1-1 TRBV7-9 NA TRBD1 TGTGCCAGCAACGAAATGACAGGGGCTACTGAAGCTTTCTTT CASNEMTGATEAFF
TRBJ2-1 TRBV29-1 NA NA TGCAGCGTTGAAGATCCGCGCAGGGGCAATGACCAGTTCTTC CSVEDPRRGNDQFF
TRBJ2-1 TRBV10-3 NA NA TGTGCCATCAGTGAACGCAATGAGCAGTTCTTC CAISERNEQFF
TRBJ2-7 TRBV12-3/TRBV12-4 NA TRBD2 TGTGCCAGCAGTTTTTTGGCCCCCGGGAGGTACTCCTACGAGCAGTACTTC CASSFLAPGRYSYEQYF
TRBJ1-5 TRBV6-5 few NA TGTGCCAGCAGTTACGGGGGGGAGGGGAATCAGCCCCAGCATTTT CASSYGGEGNQPQHF
TRBJ2-2 TRBV20-1 NA TRBD1 TGCAGTGCTGGCTCCGGGACAGGGTGGACCGGGGAGCTGTTTTTT CSAGSGTGWTGELFF
TRBJ1-1 TRBV7-8 NA NA TGTGCCAGCAGCTTAGCCGACCCAACCGTCACTGAAGCTTTCTTT CASSLADPTVTEAFF
TRBJ1-5 TRBV9 NA TRBD1 TGTGCCAGCAGCGGGACGAGACAGGGGGTACCCATGAGCAATCAGCCCCAGCATTTT CASSGTRQGVPMSNQPQHF
TRBJ2-3 TRBV12-3/TRBV12-4 few NA TGTGCCAGCTTACCCGACAGAGAGCAAGATACGCAGTATTTT CASLPDREQDTQYF
TRBJ2-7 TRBV6-2/TRBV6-3 NA NA TGTGCCAGCAGTTACTTTCGGAGCTCCTACGAGCAGTACTTC CASSYFRSSYEQYF
TRBJ2-7 TRBV2 NA NA TGTGCCAGCAGTGAACGTAGCGGTCGGTCCTACGAGCAGTACTTC CASSERSGRSYEQYF
TRBJ2-5 TRBV24-1 NA TRBD1 TGTGCCACCAGTGATCCTACAGGGGGCTGGGGAGAGACCCAGTACTTC CATSDPTGGWGETQYF
TRBJ2-3 TRBV7-6 NA NA TGTGCCAGCTCCCCCTGGCGTGGACGCTATGATACGCAGTATTTT CASSPWRGRYDTQYF
TRBJ2-6 TRBV6-5 few TRBD1 TGTGCCAGCAGTTACCCTGGGACAGACTCTGGGGCCAACGTCCTGACTTTC CASSYPGTDSGANVLTF
TRBJ2-7 TRBV20-1 few NA TGCAGTGCCAAGAGACGGCAGGGAGCCCGCGAGCAGTACTTC CSAKRRQGAREQYF
TRBJ2-6 TRBV29-1 few NA TGCAGCGCCTACGGGGGCTCTGGGGCCAACGTCCTGACTTTC CSAYGGSGANVLTF
TRBJ2-1 TRBV7-3 once TRBD1 TGTGCCAGCAGCGTCAACAGGGGTTCCTACAATGAGCAGTTCTTC CASSVNRGSYNEQFF
TRBJ2-3 TRBV20-1 many NA TGCAGTGCTATAAGGGGATCTAGCACAGATACGCAGTATTTT CSAIRGSSTDTQYF
TRBJ2-2 TRBV7-7 NA NA TGTGCCAGCAGCTTAACTATGGACAGCTCGGCGGAGCTGTTTTTT CASSLTMDSSAELFF
TRBJ2-1 TRBV28 few NA TGTGCCAGCAGAGATCCGGGGGATTACAATGAGCAGTTCTTC CASRDPGDYNEQFF
TRBJ2-7 TRBV7-6 NA NA TGTGCCAGCAGCTTAGTGGCGGACTCTAACTACGAGCAGTACTTC CASSLVADSNYEQYF
TRBJ2-2 TRBV3-1 once NA TGTGCCAGCAGCTACCCCTCTCGGGGGCCCCGGGAGCTGTTTTTT CASSYPSRGPRELFF
TRBJ2-1 TRBV20-1 few TRBD2 TGCAGTGCTAGGCCCCCGGCTAGCGGGGGCGAGCAGTTCTTC CSARPPASGGEQFF
TRBJ1-1 TRBV12-3/TRBV12-4 NA TRBD1 TGTGCCAGCGTTGATACCCCGAGGGGGCGTGCTTTCTTT CASVDTPRGRAFF
TRBJ1-6 TRBV6-1 NA TRBD1 TGTGCCAGCAGTACCGGACAGGGGGGATCACCCCTCCACTTT CASSTGQGGSPLHF
TRBJ2-5 TRBV11-2 NA TRBD2 TGTGCCAGCAGCGAACACGGGACTAGCTTAGAGACCCAGTACTTC CASSEHGTSLETQYF
TRBJ2-4 TRBV5-6 few TRBD1 TGTGCCAGCAGCGGGACAGTACTAGCCAAAAACATTCAGTACTTC CASSGTVLAKNIQYF
TRBJ1-5 TRBV20-1 few NA TGCAGTGCTAGAGAGGGGATGGGCAATCAGCCCCAGCATTTT CSAREGMGNQPQHF
TRBJ1-2 TRBV5-1 NA TRBD1 TGCGCCAGCAGCTTTTCAGGGGGAAAATCATATGGCTACACCTTC CASSFSGGKSYGYTF
TRBJ2-4 TRBV11-2 few NA TGTGCCAGCAGCTTTGAAAGGTTGCAAAACATTCAGTACTTC CASSFERLQNIQYF
TRBJ2-7 TRBV20-1 medium-sized NA TGCAGTGCTAGAGATAGGTGGGGGGAGAACCACCCCAACGAGCAGTACTTC CSARDRWGENHPNEQYF
TRBJ2-1 TRBV7-2 NA NA TGTGCCAGCAGCCGTACTCCCAGCGGAGCCTACAATGAGCAGTTCTTC CASSRTPSGAYNEQFF
TRBJ1-2 TRBV20-1 few NA TGCAGTGCTCCACCGGCCGAGAGCGAGGGGGGGTATGGCTACACCTTC CSAPPAESEGGYGYTF
TRBJ2-1 TRBV10-3 NA NA TGTGCCATCAGTGAACAGAATGAGCAGTTCTTC CAISEQNEQFF
TRBJ2-3 TRBV7-9 NA TRBD2 TGTGCCAGCAGCCCGTTGCGGGGGGGCTTCACAGATACGCAGTATTTT CASSPLRGGFTDTQYF
TRBJ1-1 TRBV9 few NA TGTGCCAGCAGCGCCGAAGGGGCTCGGAACACTGAAGCTTTCTTT CASSAEGARNTEAFF
TRBJ2-5 TRBV6-1 few NA TGTGCCAGCAGTGAACAAGATCGGGAGACCCAGTACTTC CASSEQDRETQYF
TRBJ2-7 TRBV12-3/TRBV12-4 NA NA TGTGCCAGCAGTTTAGGTACTGGGGCAGGACAGTACTTC CASSLGTGAGQYF
TRBJ2-1 TRBV20-1 few NA TGCAGTGCTGGAGGGGGGGGAGATTACAATGAGCAGTTCTTC CSAGGGGDYNEQFF
TRBJ1-6 TRBV10-3 few TRBD1 TGTGCCATCAGCAGACAGGGTTCACCCCTCCACTTT CAISRQGSPLHF
TRBJ2-3 TRBV10-2 NA TRBD2 TGCGCCAGCAGTGGCGGGCTAGCGGGGAGCACAGATACGCAGTATTTT CASSGGLAGSTDTQYF
TRBJ2-3 TRBV6-5 NA TRBD1 TGTGCCAGCAGTTACGGGACAGGGGGCGCGAATACGCAGTATTTT CASSYGTGGANTQYF
TRBJ2-2 TRBV28 few NA TGTGCCAGCAGTTTAGGTCCGGACAGATCGGACCGGGAGCTGTTTTTT CASSLGPDRSDRELFF
TRBJ2-3 TRBV12-3/TRBV12-4 once TRBD2 TGTGCCAGCAGCGGACTAGCGGGGGGGCAATTAGATACGCAGTATTTT CASSGLAGGQLDTQYF